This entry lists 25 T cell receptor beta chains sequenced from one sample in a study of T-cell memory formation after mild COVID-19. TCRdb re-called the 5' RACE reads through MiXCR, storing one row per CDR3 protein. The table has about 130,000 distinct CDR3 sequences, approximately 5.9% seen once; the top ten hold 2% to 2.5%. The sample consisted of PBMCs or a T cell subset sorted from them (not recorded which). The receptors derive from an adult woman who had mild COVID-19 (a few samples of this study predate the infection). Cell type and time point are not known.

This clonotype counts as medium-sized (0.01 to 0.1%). The CDR3 spells CASSPPGQHNEQFF. The CDR3 DNA follows: TGTGCCAGCAGCCCGCCGGGACAGCACAATGAGCAGTTCTTC. This chain links TRBV5-6 with TRBJ2-1, with 7 bases fitting TRBD1. V shed 4 bases and J 5 bases; nucleotides not matched to a gene: 6. The CDR3 length is 14 residues. Germline CDR1 reads SGHDT; CDR2 reads YYEEEE.

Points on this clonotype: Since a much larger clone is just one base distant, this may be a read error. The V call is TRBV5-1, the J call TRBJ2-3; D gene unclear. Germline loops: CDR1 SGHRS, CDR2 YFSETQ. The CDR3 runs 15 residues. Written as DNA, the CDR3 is TGCGCCAGCAGCTTGGCCGCGAGGCAGTTCGATACGCAGGATTTT. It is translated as CASSLAARQFDTQDF. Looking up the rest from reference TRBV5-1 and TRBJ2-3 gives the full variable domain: KAGVTQTPRYLIKTRGQQVTLSCSPISGHRSVSWYQQTPGQGLQFLFEYFSETQRNKGNFPGRFSGRQFSNSRSEMNVSTLELGDSALYLCASSLAARQFDTQDFGPGTRLTVL.

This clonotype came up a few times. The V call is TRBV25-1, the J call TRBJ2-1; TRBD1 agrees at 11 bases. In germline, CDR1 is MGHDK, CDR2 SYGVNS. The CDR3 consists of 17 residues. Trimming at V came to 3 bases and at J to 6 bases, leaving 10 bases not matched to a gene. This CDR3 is CASSEPPGQGVFNEQFF. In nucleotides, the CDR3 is TGTGCCAGCAGTGAGCCACCGGGACAGGGGGTATTCAATGAGCAGTTCTTC.

The CDR3 DNA is TGTGCCAGCAGCCTCCCCGGGGGCCCCTACGAGCAGTACTTC. It specifies CASSLPGGPYEQYF. J is TRBJ2-7 and V is TRBV25-1, with D perhaps assigned TRBD1 or TRBD2 (6 bases each). V lost 6 bases to trimming and J lost 2 bases, with 14 bases between them. This CDR3 comprises 14 residues. Germline values: CDR1 MGHDK, CDR2 SYGVNS.

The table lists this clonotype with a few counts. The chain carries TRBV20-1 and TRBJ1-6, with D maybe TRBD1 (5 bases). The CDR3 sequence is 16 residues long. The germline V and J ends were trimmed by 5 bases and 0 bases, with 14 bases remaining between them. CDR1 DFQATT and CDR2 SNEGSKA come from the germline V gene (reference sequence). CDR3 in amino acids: CSAYSTGNSYNSPLHF. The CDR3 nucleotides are TGCAGTGCTTATTCTACAGGAAACTCCTATAATTCACCCCTCCACTTT.

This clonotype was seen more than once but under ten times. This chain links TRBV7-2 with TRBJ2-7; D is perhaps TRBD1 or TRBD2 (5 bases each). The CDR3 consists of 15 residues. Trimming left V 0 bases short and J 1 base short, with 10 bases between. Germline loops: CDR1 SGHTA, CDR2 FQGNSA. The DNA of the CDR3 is TGTGCCAGCAGCTTAGCCTGGGACGGGTCCTACGAGCAGTACTTC. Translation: CASSLAWDGSYEQYF.

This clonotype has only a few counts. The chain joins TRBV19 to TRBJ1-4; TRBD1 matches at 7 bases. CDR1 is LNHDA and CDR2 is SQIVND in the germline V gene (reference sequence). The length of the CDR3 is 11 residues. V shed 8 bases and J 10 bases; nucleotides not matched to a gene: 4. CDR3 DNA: TGTGCCAGTGGGAGACAGGGAAAACTGTTTTTT. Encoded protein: CASGRQGKLFF.

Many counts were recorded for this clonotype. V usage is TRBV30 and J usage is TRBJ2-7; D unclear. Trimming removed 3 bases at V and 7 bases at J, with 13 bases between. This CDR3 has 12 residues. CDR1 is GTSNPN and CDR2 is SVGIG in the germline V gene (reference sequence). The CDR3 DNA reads TGTGCCTGGAGGGATGTTGGACCTGAGCAGTACTTC. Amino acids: CAWRDVGPEQYF.

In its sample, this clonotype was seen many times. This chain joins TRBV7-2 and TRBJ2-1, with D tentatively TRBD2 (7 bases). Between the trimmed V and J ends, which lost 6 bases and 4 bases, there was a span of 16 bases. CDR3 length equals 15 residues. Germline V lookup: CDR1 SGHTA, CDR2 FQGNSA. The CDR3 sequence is CASRHPGGFYNEQFF. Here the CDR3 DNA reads TGTGCCAGCAGACACCCGGGGGGCTTTTACAATGAGCAGTTCTTC.

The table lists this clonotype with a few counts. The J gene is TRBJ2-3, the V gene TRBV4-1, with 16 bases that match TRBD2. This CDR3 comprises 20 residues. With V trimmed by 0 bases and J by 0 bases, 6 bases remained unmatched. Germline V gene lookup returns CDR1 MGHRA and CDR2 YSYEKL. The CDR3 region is CASSQDGTSGGGHSTDTQYF. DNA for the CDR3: TGCGCCAGCAGCCAAGATGGGACTAGCGGGGGGGGTCATAGCACAGATACGCAGTATTTT.

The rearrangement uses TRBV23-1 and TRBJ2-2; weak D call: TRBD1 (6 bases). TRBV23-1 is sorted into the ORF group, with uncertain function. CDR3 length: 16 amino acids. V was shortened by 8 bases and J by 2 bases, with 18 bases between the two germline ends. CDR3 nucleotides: TGCGCCAGCGATCACAGGGTCGGAAGTAACACCGGGGAGCTGTTTTTT. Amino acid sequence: CASDHRVGSNTGELFF.

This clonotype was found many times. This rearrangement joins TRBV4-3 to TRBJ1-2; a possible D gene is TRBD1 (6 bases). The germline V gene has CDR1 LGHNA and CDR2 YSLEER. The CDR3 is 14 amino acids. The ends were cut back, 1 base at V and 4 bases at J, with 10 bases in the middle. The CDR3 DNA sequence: TGCGCCAGCAGCCAAGCACAGGGACCCTATGGCTACACCTTC. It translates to CASSQAQGPYGYTF.

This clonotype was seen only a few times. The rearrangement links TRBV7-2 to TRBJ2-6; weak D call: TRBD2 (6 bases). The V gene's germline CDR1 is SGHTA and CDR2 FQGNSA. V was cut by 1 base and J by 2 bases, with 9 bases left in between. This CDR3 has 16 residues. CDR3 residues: CASSLVGGAGANVLTF. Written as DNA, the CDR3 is TGTGCCAGCAGCTTAGTTGGCGGGGCTGGGGCCAACGTCCTGACTTTC.

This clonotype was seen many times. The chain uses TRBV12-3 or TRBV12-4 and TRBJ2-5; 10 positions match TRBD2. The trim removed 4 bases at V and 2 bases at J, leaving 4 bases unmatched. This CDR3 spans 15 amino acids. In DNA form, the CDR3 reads TGTGCCAGCAGTTCGGGACTAGCGTCACAAGAGACCCAGTACTTC. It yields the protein CASSSGLASQETQYF.

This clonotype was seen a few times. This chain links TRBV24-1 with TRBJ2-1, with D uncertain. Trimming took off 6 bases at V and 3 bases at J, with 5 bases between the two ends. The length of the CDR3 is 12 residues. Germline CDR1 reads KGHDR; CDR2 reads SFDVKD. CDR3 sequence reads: CATSTDYNEQFF. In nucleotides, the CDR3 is TGTGCCACCAGTACAGACTACAATGAGCAGTTCTTC.

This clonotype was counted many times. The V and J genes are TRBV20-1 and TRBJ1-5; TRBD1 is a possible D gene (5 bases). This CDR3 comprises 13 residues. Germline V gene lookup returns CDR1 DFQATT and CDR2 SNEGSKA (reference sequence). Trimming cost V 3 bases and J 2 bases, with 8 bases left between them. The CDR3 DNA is TGCAGTGCTAGGGGAGGGGGCAATCAGCCCCAGCATTTT. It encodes CSARGGGNQPQHF.

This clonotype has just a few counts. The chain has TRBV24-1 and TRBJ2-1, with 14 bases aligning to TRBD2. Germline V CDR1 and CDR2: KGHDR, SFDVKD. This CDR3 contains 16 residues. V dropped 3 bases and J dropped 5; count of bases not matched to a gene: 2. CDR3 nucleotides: TGTGCCACCAGTGATACGGGACTAGCGGGAGACAATGAGCAGTTCTTC. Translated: CATSDTGLAGDNEQFF.

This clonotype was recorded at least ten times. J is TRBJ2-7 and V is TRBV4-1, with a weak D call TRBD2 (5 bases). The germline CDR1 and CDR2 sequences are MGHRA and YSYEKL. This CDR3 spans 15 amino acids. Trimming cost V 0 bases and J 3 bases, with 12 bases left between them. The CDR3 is CASSQDGVAYYEQYF. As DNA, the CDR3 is TGCGCCAGCAGCCAAGATGGGGTAGCGTACTACGAGCAGTACTTC.

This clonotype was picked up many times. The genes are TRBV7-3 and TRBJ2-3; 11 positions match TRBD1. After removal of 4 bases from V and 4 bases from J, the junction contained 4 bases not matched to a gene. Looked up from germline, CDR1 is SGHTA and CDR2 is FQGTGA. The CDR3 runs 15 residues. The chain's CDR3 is CASSSRTGGADTQYF. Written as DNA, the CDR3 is TGTGCCAGCAGCTCGCGGACAGGGGGCGCAGATACGCAGTATTTT.

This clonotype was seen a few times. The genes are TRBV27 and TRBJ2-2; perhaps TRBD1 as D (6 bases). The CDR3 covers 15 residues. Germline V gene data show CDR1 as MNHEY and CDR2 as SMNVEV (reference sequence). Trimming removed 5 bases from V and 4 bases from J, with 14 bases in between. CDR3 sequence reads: CASSLGAKTTGELFF. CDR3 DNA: TGTGCCAGCAGTCTGGGGGCCAAAACCACCGGGGAGCTGTTTTTT.

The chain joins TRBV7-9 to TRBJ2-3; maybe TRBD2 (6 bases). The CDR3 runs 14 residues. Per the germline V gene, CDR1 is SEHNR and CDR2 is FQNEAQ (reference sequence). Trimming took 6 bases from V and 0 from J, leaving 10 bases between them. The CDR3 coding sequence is TGTGCCAGCAGGTGGAGGGGAAGCACAGATACGCAGTATTTT. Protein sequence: CASRWRGSTDTQYF.

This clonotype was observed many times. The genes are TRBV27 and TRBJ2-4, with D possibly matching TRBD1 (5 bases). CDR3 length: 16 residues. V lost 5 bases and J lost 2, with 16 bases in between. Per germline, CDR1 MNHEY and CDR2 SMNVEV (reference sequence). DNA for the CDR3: TGTGCCAGCAGTAGAGCAGGCTCAGGGTCCAAAAACATTCAGTACTTC. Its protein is CASSRAGSGSKNIQYF.

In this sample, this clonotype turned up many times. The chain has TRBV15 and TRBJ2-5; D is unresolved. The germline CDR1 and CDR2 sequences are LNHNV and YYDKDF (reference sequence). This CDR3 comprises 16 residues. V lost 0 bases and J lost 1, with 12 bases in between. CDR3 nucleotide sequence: TGTGCCACCAGCAGAGATTCTGGCAGATTCCAAGAGACCCAGTACTTC. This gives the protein CATSRDSGRFQETQYF.

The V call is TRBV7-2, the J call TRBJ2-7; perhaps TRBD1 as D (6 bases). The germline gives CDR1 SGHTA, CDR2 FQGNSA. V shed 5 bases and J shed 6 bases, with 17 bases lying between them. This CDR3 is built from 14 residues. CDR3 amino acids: CASSPRGGEGEQYF. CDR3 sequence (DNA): TGTGCCAGCAGCCCCAGGGGTGGGGAAGGCGAGCAGTACTTC.

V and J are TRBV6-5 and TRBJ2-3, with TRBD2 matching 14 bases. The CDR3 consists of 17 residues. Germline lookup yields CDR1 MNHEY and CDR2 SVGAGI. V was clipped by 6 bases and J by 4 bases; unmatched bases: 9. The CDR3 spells CASSRSGLAGAADTQYF. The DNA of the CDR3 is TGTGCCAGCAGCCGATCGGGACTAGCGGGAGCTGCAGATACGCAGTATTTT.